These 20 T cell receptor beta chains were all obtained from the same sample, sequenced in a study of shared clonotypes between healthy human individuals. Some clones are missing from TCRdb's copy, which holds only in-frame ones; the method was immunoSEQ multiplex PCR. This table holds about 960,000 clones, around three quarters found once. Sequenced: memory CD4+ T cells sorted from blood. Subset defined: CD45RA-negative fraction. Receptors originate from a young man in good health.

The chain recombines TRBV6-5 with TRBJ2-7; 7 nucleotides line up with TRBD1. V gave up 6 bases and J gave up 4 bases; unmatched junction bases: 9. The CDR3 loop spans 14 amino acids. From germline, CDR1 is MNHEY and CDR2 SVGAGI. CDR3 in DNA: TGTGCCAGCAGGCGATCGACAGGGCGTTACGAGCAGTACTTC. As protein: CASRRSTGRYEQYF.

J is TRBJ1-5 and V is TRBV10-2; 7 bases agree with TRBD1. The CDR3 contains 13 residues. Germline V gives CDR1 WSHSY, CDR2 SAAADI. After removal of 7 bases from V and 5 bases from J, the junction contained 5 bases not matched to a gene. The CDR3 region has the DNA TGCGCCAGCATGAGAGACAGGGATCAGCCCCAGCATTTT. Translated: CASMRDRDQPQHF.

The rearrangement links TRBV7-2 to TRBJ1-1; D remains ambiguous. CDR1 is SGHTA, CDR2 FQGNSA, per germline. The CDR3 has 15 residues. V was trimmed by 0 bases and J by 1 base, leaving 9 bases between them. CDR3: CASSLAGTQNTEAFF. In DNA, the CDR3 is TGTGCCAGCAGCTTAGCGGGTACACAGAACACTGAAGCTTTCTTT.

The CDR3, as DNA: TGTGCCAGCAGTGAAGAAGCGGGAGGACGCTCTGGGGCCAACGTCCTGACTTTC. Protein: CASSEEAGGRSGANVLTF. The chain has TRBV6-1 and TRBJ2-6; 9 bases are a match to TRBD2. Germline loops: CDR1 MNHNS, CDR2 SASEGT. The CDR3 is 18 residues long. Germline trimming cut 1 base from V and 0 bases from J; bases unmatched to any gene: 4.

The chain uses TRBV4-1 and TRBJ2-2, with D tentatively TRBD1 (6 bases). The germline V and J ends were trimmed by 2 bases and 4 bases, with 14 bases remaining between them. The CDR3 covers 16 residues. The V gene's germline CDR1 is MGHRA and CDR2 YSYEKL. CDR3 sequence (DNA): TGCGCCAGCAGCCAACCTCAGGGGTTGGGCACCGGGGAGCTGTTTTTT. Its translation: CASSQPQGLGTGELFF.

To note about this clone: One end of the junction fails to match germline, which may point to a read error. The chain uses TRBV4-2 and TRBJ2-3; D may be TRBD1 (5 bases). Per the germline V gene, CDR1 is LGHNA and CDR2 is YNFKEQ. This CDR3 contains 17 residues. For the CDR3, the DNA is TGTGCCAGCAGCCAAGATGAAGGGAATACAAACACAGGTACGCAGTATTTT. The encoded protein is CASSQDEGNTNTGTQYF.

V is TRBV5-1 and J is TRBJ2-5; D perhaps matches TRBD1 (5 bases). Germline V gene sequence: CDR1 SGHRS, CDR2 YFSETQ. The CDR3 contains 15 residues. V was cut by 1 base and J by 0 bases, with 10 bases left in between. The CDR3, as DNA: TGCGCCAGCAGCTTGCCTCAGGGAAACCAAGAGACCCAGTACTTC. Amino acids: CASSLPQGNQETQYF.

This clone was seen only a few times. V is TRBV7-2 and J is TRBJ2-3; D is uncertain. The CDR3 has 16 amino acids. Trimming shortened V by 5 bases and J by 1 base, and 16 bases separated the two germline ends. Germline V gene lookup returns CDR1 SGHTA and CDR2 FQGNSA. As DNA, the CDR3 is TGTGCCAGCAGCGGCCTTGGGCAGAAAGGCACAGATACGCAGTATTTT. Translating gives CASSGLGQKGTDTQYF.

The genes are TRBV19 and TRBJ2-3; weak D call: TRBD2 (5 bases). Looked up from germline, CDR1 is LNHDA and CDR2 is SQIVND (reference sequence). Trimming took off 3 bases at V and 5 bases at J, with 18 bases between the two ends. The CDR3 loop spans 16 amino acids. CDR3 in amino acids: CASSIKGPYGIDTQYF. The CDR3 DNA reads as TGTGCCAGTAGTATCAAAGGGCCATACGGGATAGATACGCAGTATTTT.

Remarks on this clone: Other DNA variants within this sample encode the same CDR3. The chain employs TRBV28 and TRBJ1-2; D unclear. The germline V gene encodes CDR1 MDHEN and CDR2 SYDVKM. CDR3 size: 13 residues. V was pared by 2 bases and J by 2 bases, with 6 bases between. The CDR3 DNA sequence: TGTGCCAGCAGTTTAGCAGTCAACTATGGCTACACCTTC. This codes for CASSLAVNYGYTF.

The CDR3 spells CAWSVRGVDSPLHF. The CDR3, as DNA: TGTGCCTGGAGTGTACGGGGGGTGGATTCACCCCTCCACTTT. V gene TRBV30 combines with J gene TRBJ1-6; TRBD1 is a possible D gene (5 bases). CDR1 and CDR2 from the germline V gene are GTSNPN and SVGIG (reference sequence). CDR3 length: 14 amino acids. V was cut by 0 bases and J by 8 bases, with 11 bases left in between. The full variable domain, completed using reference TRBV30 and TRBJ1-6, is SQTIHQWPATLVQPVGSPLSLECTVEGTSNPNLYWYRQAAGRGLQLLFYSVGIGQISSEVPQNLSASRPQDRQFILSSKKLLLSDSGFYLCAWSVRGVDSPLHFGNGTRLTVT.

The chain joins TRBV10-3 to TRBJ2-2; 9 nucleotides agree with TRBD2. The CDR3 consists of 15 residues. The V gene's germline CDR1 is ENHRY and CDR2 SYGVKD. V shed 11 bases, J shed 5 bases, and the junction held 12 bases outside the gene matches. The CDR3 DNA follows: TGTGCCGTGGGACTAGCCGGGCCGGCGACCGGGGAGCTGTTTTTT. It yields the protein CAVGLAGPATGELFF.

This clone occurred many times. The chain uses TRBV28 and TRBJ1-2; D gene uncertain. V was clipped by 8 bases and J by 3 bases, with 10 bases between them. The CDR3 runs to 12 residues. CDR1 and CDR2 (germline): MDHEN, SYDVKM. CDR3 loop: CASAGVDYGYTF. The CDR3 DNA reads TGTGCCAGCGCCGGGGTTGACTATGGCTACACCTTC.

The V call is TRBV5-1, the J call TRBJ1-2, with D maybe TRBD1 (5 bases). CDR1 and CDR2 from the germline V gene are SGHRS and YFSETQ. V lost 6 bases to trimming and J lost 1 base, with 13 bases between them. The CDR3 has 14 amino acids. CDR3 nucleotides: TGCGCCAGCACCAGGGACGAACGTAACTATGGCTACACCTTC. Translation gives CASTRDERNYGYTF.

The V gene is TRBV19, the J gene TRBJ2-4; possibly TRBD1 for D (6 bases). CDR1 and CDR2 (germline): LNHDA, SQIVND (reference sequence). The V gene lost 5 bases and the J gene lost 9 bases, with 14 bases spanning the gap. This CDR3 has 13 amino acids. This CDR3 is CASSPGQLGIQYF. DNA of the CDR3: TGTGCCAGTAGTCCCGGACAGTTGGGCATTCAGTACTTC. Supplemented by reference TRBV19 and TRBJ2-4, the full variable domain reads DGGITQSPKYLFRKEGQNVTLSCEQNLNHDAMYWYRQDPGQGLRLIYYSQIVNDFQKGDIAEGYSVSREKKESFPLTVTSAQKNPTAFYLCASSPGQLGIQYFGAGTRLSVL.

CDR3 residues: CASSPPRGGASSYEQYF. CDR3 nucleotide sequence: TGTGCCAGCAGTCCCCCCCGGGGAGGGGCGAGCTCCTACGAGCAGTACTTC. The chain combines TRBV27 with TRBJ2-7, with TRBD2 matching over 7 bases. CDR3 size: 17 residues. The V gene's germline CDR1 is MNHEY and CDR2 SMNVEV (reference sequence). V gave up 5 bases and J gave up 0 bases; unmatched junction bases: 13.

The V and J genes are TRBV6-4 and TRBJ2-2, with 8 bases that match TRBD2. CDR3 length equals 16 residues. V shed 6 bases, J shed 9 bases, and the junction held 15 bases outside the gene matches. Germline V gives CDR1 MRHNA, CDR2 SNTAGT. CDR3 nucleotide sequence: TGTGCCAGCAGCAAAGGTTCCAGCGGGAGACCCTGGGAGCTGTTTTTT. Amino acid sequence: CASSKGSSGRPWELFF.

V gene TRBV28 combines with J gene TRBJ2-1, with unresolved D. This CDR3 has 17 residues. Germline CDR1 and CDR2: MDHEN and SYDVKM. V was trimmed by 7 bases and J by 0 bases, leaving 19 bases between them. CDR3 sequence: CASTFDPMASSYNEQFF. The CDR3 DNA reads TGTGCCAGCACCTTTGACCCCATGGCCAGCTCCTACAATGAGCAGTTCTTC.

CDR3 sequence: CASSRGQREGTGELFF. The DNA of the CDR3 is TGTGCCAGCTCACGAGGACAAAGGGAGGGCACCGGGGAGCTGTTTTTT. The chain links TRBV18 to TRBJ2-2; TRBD2 agrees at 7 bases. Germline loops: CDR1 KGHSH, CDR2 LQKENI. The V segment lost 4 bases and the J segment 4 bases; nucleotides outside the gene matches: 9. CDR3 length: 16 amino acids.

This chain joins TRBV7-9 and TRBJ1-6; D is undetermined. V was trimmed by 7 bases and J by 7 bases, leaving 8 bases between them. The CDR3 runs 12 residues. The V gene's germline CDR1 is SEHNR and CDR2 FQNEAQ (reference sequence). CDR3 nucleotides: TGTGCCAGCACGCTCATGAATTCACCCCTCCACTTT. It specifies CASTLMNSPLHF. Variable domain in full (rest from reference TRBV7-9 and TRBJ1-6): DTGVSQNPRHKITKRGQNVTFRCDPISEHNRLYWYRQTLGQGPEFLTYFQNEAQLEKSRLLSDRFSAERPKGSFSTLEIQRTEQGDSAMYLCASTLMNSPLHFGNGTRLTVT.